Each of the 25 T cell receptor beta chains below was sequenced from the same sample in a study of siplizumab effects on memory and regulatory T cells. Clones were sequenced by immunoSEQ multiplex PCR, and TCRdb holds only the in-frame ones, with some missing. The sample includes approximately 110,000 clones, about 90% seen only once; the top ten take approximately 0.73%. The specimen was Tregs sorted from blood. These TCRs come from a human donor in good health.

The CDR3 coding sequence is TGTGCCAGCTCACCACCGGGGCACCCTACCTACGAGCAGTACTTC. This codes for CASSPPGHPTYEQYF. V is TRBV18 and J is TRBJ2-7, with D possibly matching TRBD1 (5 bases). The V end was cut by 0 bases, the J end by 2 bases, with 11 bases between. The germline V gene has CDR1 KGHSH and CDR2 LQKENI. The CDR3 has 15 residues.

The CDR3 sequence: CASSRGGTTYNEQFF. The CDR3 nucleotides read TGCGCCAGCAGCCGGGGCGGGACGACCTACAATGAGCAGTTCTTC. The V and J genes are TRBV4-1 and TRBJ2-1, with D tentatively TRBD2 (6 bases). The V end was cut by 4 bases, the J end by 2 bases, with 12 bases between. The germline V gene has CDR1 MGHRA and CDR2 YSYEKL. CDR3 length: 15 residues.

In this sample, this clone turned up once. The chain links TRBV6-5 to TRBJ1-4; a possible D gene is TRBD1 (6 bases). V dropped 7 bases and J dropped 7 bases, with 13 bases sitting between them. CDR3 length: 13 residues. The germline V gene encodes CDR1 MNHEY and CDR2 SVGAGI. CDR3 coding DNA: TGTGCCAGCAATACAGGGCGGAGTGAAAAACTGTTTTTT. Protein: CASNTGRSEKLFF.

CDR3 in amino acids: CASRYRGGYNEQFF. For the CDR3, the DNA is TGTGCCAGCAGGTATAGAGGGGGATACAATGAGCAGTTCTTC. The chain joins TRBV13 to TRBJ2-1; a possible D gene is TRBD1 (6 bases). Germline-derived CDR1 and CDR2 are PRHDT and FYEKMQ (reference sequence). The CDR3 contains 14 residues. With 6 bases removed from V and 4 bases from J, the gap between germline ends came to 13 bases.

The chain is built from TRBV19 and TRBJ2-7; no firm D call. The V gene lost 9 bases and the J gene lost 3 bases, with 15 bases spanning the gap. Germline CDR1 is LNHDA and CDR2 is SQIVND (reference sequence). This CDR3 has 13 residues. CDR3 bases: TGTGCCAGCGTCCGGCCGCCGATCTACGAGCAGTACTTC. It specifies CASVRPPIYEQYF.

This clone appeared a single time. V is TRBV10-3 and J is TRBJ1-2, with no clear D. Trimming stripped 4 bases from V and 10 bases from J, with 10 bases between. CDR3 length equals 11 residues. CDR1 is ENHRY and CDR2 is SYGVKD in the germline V gene. The CDR3 DNA reads TGTGCCATCAGTGCCCAGGATGTCTACACCTTC. Translation: CAISAQDVYTF.

The rearrangement joins TRBV9 to TRBJ1-3; TRBD1 is a possible D gene (6 bases). This CDR3 region has 15 residues. Germline V gene data show CDR1 as SGDLS and CDR2 as YYNGEE. V was shortened by 4 bases and J by 0 bases, with 11 bases between the two germline ends. CDR3: CASSSRTASGNTIYF. The DNA for the CDR3 is TGTGCCAGCAGCTCCCGGACAGCCTCTGGAAACACCATATATTTT.

The rearrangement uses TRBV12-5 and TRBJ2-4; D is undetermined. Looked up from germline, CDR1 is LGHNT and CDR2 is FRNRAP. V shed 0 bases and J shed 7 bases, with 19 bases lying between them. The CDR3 is 17 residues long. CDR3 amino acids: CASGLVDADMPGNIQYF. Written as DNA, the CDR3 is TGTGCTAGTGGTTTGGTCGATGCCGACATGCCCGGGAACATTCAGTACTTC.

The chain joins TRBV6-6 to TRBJ2-2; TRBD2 matches at 9 bases. The CDR3 length is 14 residues. The germline V gene encodes CDR1 MNHNY and CDR2 SVGAGI (reference sequence). V lost 6 bases, J lost 7 bases, and 6 bases stayed unmatched. CDR3 in DNA: TGTGCCAGCAGGGCTAGCGGGATTATCGGGGAGCTGTTTTTT. Translated, it gives CASRASGIIGELFF.

The chain combines TRBV11-3 with TRBJ2-2; D gene uncertain. The CDR3 is 11 residues long. CDR1 is SGHNT and CDR2 is YENEEA in the germline V gene. V was trimmed by 2 bases and J by 7 bases, leaving 2 bases between them. The CDR3 protein is CASSLNGELFF. CDR3 nucleotides: TGTGCCAGCAGCTTAAACGGGGAGCTGTTTTTT.

This rearrangement joins TRBV25-1 to TRBJ1-1; no clear D gene. CDR3 size: 14 residues. The germline CDR1 and CDR2 sequences are MGHDK and SYGVNS. V dropped 4 bases and J dropped 10 bases, with 19 bases sitting between them. The CDR3 DNA is TGTGCCAGCAGTGCATCCGGGGTCCAGGTGGCAGCTTTCTTT. It is translated as CASSASGVQVAAFF.

The genes are TRBV21-1 and TRBJ1-5; TRBD1, the D gene given by the table, was not confirmed from the DNA. TRBV21-1 is marked as a pseudogene. The length of the CDR3 is 15 residues. Here the CDR3 reads CASSNGTPFNQPQHF. Written as DNA, the CDR3 is TGTGCCAGCAGCAACGGGACACCCTTCAATCAGCCCCAGCATTTT.

V is TRBV10-1 and J is TRBJ2-7; 11 bases are shared with TRBD2. V shed 3 bases, J shed 4 bases, and the junction held 5 bases outside the gene matches. CDR1 is WNHNN, CDR2 SYGVQD, per germline (reference sequence). This CDR3 spans 15 amino acids. The CDR3: CASSDETSGKYEQYF. As DNA, the CDR3 is TGCGCCAGCAGTGACGAGACTAGCGGGAAGTACGAGCAGTACTTC.

The J gene is TRBJ2-7, the V gene TRBV2, with no clear D. CDR1 SNHLY and CDR2 FYNNEI come from the germline V gene. The CDR3 spans 11 residues. V was pared by 9 bases and J by 6 bases, with 12 bases between. CDR3: CASLRSSEQYF. The CDR3 nucleotides are TGTGCCAGTCTAAGGTCATCCGAGCAGTACTTC. Full variable domain (rest looked up from reference TRBV2 and TRBJ2-7): EPEVTQTPSHQVTQMGQEVILRCVPISNHLYFYWYRQILGQKVEFLVSFYNNEISEKSEIFDDQFSVERPDGSNFTLKIRSTKLEDSAMYFCASLRSSEQYFGPGTRLTVT.

The chain has TRBV11-3 and TRBJ2-5, with 16 nucleotides matching TRBD2. From germline, CDR1 is SGHNT and CDR2 YENEEA. V dropped 4 bases and J dropped 5; count of bases not matched to a gene: 1. The length of the CDR3 is 15 residues. CDR3 amino acids: CASSSGLAGGETQYF. The CDR3, as DNA: TGTGCCAGCAGCTCGGGACTAGCGGGGGGGGAGACCCAGTACTTC.

The chain couples TRBV19 to TRBJ1-5; 8 nucleotides agree with TRBD1. The CDR3 length is 16 residues. Germline V gene lookup returns CDR1 LNHDA and CDR2 SQIVND (reference sequence). The V and J ends lost 2 bases and 6 bases, in that order; junction bases with no gene match: 9. The CDR3 DNA is TGTGCCAGTAGTATAAGGGTCAGGGGGCAGGCTCAGCCCCAGCATTTT. Amino acid sequence: CASSIRVRGQAQPQHF.

This chain connects TRBV11-3 to TRBJ2-1; D uncertain. Deletions cut 2 bases from V and 0 bases from J, with 5 bases between. CDR3 length: 14 residues. The V gene's germline CDR1 is SGHNT and CDR2 YENEEA. In DNA form, the CDR3 reads TGTGCCAGCAGCTTACAGAGCTCCTACAATGAGCAGTTCTTC. Its protein is CASSLQSSYNEQFF.

This chain links TRBV11-2 with TRBJ2-1; D not certain. The CDR3 totals 17 residues. Looked up from germline, CDR1 is SGHAT and CDR2 is FQNNGV. The V end was cut by 0 bases, the J end by 5 bases, with 17 bases between. The CDR3 sequence is CASSLDTTIPVDNEQFF. CDR3 coding DNA: TGTGCCAGCAGCTTAGATACAACGATCCCAGTCGACAATGAGCAGTTCTTC.

The V gene is TRBV19, the J gene TRBJ1-2; possibly TRBD1 for D (6 bases). The CDR3 length is 14 residues. With 7 bases removed from V and 7 bases from J, the gap between germline ends came to 19 bases. Germline V lookup: CDR1 LNHDA, CDR2 SQIVND (reference sequence). CDR3 DNA: TGTGCCAGTACCCCCCTCGCCGGGGGCACTGGCTACACCTTC. Amino acid sequence: CASTPLAGGTGYTF.

This chain joins TRBV6-1 and TRBJ2-7; unclear D gene. Germline V CDR1 and CDR2: MNHNS, SASEGT. V was pared by 4 bases and J by 3 bases, with 4 bases between. The CDR3 runs 11 residues. DNA for the CDR3: TGTGCCAGCAGTGCTGTCTACGAGCAGTACTTC. It codes for CASSAVYEQYF.

The rearrangement uses TRBV19 and TRBJ1-2; D might be TRBD1 (5 bases). The CDR3 totals 13 residues. V was pared by 8 bases and J by 7 bases, with 17 bases between. The germline gives CDR1 LNHDA, CDR2 SQIVND (reference sequence). As DNA, the CDR3 is TGTGCCAGTGCTTCGTACGGGGCTGTTGGCTACACCTTC. It encodes CASASYGAVGYTF.

The chain carries TRBV7-2 and TRBJ2-7; 9 positions match TRBD1. This CDR3 has 14 residues. Germline lookup yields CDR1 SGHTA and CDR2 FQGNSA. The V segment lost 7 bases and the J segment 2 bases; nucleotides outside the gene matches: 6. Here the CDR3 reads CASKGNRGPYEQYF. In DNA, the CDR3 is TGTGCCAGCAAGGGAAACAGGGGGCCCTACGAGCAGTACTTC.

The chain employs TRBV27 and TRBJ2-6; 10 bases map to TRBD1. With V trimmed by 7 bases and J by 0 bases, 9 bases remained unmatched. Germline CDR1 MNHEY, CDR2 SMNVEV (reference sequence). The CDR3 is made up of 18 amino acids. The CDR3, as DNA: TGTGCCAGCAAATTTCAGGGACAGGGGATCTCTGGGGCCAACGTCCTGACTTTC. Residues: CASKFQGQGISGANVLTF.

The chain carries TRBV5-1 and TRBJ2-7, with 8 bases that match TRBD1. Per the germline V gene, CDR1 is SGHRS and CDR2 is YFSETQ. With 4 bases clipped from V and 1 base from J, the junction kept 7 bases outside the gene matches. This CDR3 has 15 residues. The CDR3 DNA reads TGCGCCAGCAGCATGGGACAGGTGATTTCCTACGAGCAGTACTTC. It is translated as CASSMGQVISYEQYF.

The gene calls are TRBV18 and TRBJ2-1, with D perhaps matching TRBD1 or TRBD2 (5 bases each). The germline V and J ends were trimmed by 3 bases and 2 bases, with 11 bases remaining between them. The CDR3 runs to 15 residues. The germline V gene has CDR1 KGHSH and CDR2 LQKENI. This CDR3 is CASSPAGTTYNEQFF. CDR3 DNA sequence: TGTGCCAGCTCACCGGCCGGGACCACCTACAATGAGCAGTTCTTC.